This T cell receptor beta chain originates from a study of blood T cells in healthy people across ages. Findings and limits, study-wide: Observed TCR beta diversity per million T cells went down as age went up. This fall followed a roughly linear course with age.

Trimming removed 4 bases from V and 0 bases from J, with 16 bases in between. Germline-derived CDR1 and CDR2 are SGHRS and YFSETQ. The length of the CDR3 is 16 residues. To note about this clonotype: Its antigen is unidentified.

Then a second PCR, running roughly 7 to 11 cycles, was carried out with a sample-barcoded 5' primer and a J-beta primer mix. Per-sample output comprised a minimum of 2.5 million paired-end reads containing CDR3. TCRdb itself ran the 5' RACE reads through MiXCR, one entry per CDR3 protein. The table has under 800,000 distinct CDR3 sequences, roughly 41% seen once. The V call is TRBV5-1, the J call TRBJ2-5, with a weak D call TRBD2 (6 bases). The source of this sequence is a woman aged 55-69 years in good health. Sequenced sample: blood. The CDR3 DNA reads TGCGCCAGCAGCGGTGCGGGGTCAATTCACCAAGAGACCCAGTACTTC. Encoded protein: CASSGAGSIHQETQYF.